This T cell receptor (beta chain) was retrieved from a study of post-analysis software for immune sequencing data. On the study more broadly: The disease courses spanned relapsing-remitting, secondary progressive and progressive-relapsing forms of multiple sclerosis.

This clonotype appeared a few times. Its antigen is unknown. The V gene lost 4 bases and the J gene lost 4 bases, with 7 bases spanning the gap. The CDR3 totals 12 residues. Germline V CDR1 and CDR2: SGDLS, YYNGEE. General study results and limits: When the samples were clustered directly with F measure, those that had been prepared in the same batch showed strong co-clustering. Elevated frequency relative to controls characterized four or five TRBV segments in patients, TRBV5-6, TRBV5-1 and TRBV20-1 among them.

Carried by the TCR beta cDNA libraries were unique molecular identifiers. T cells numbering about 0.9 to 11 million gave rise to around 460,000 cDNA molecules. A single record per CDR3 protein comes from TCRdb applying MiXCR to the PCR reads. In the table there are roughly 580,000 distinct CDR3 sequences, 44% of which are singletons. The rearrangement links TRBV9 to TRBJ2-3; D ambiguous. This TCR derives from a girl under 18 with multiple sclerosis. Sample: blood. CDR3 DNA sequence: TGTGCCAGCAGCCGCCCAGCAGATACGCAGTATTTT. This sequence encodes CASSRPADTQYF. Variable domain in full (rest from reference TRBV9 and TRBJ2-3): DSGVTQTPKHLITATGQRVTLRCSPRSGDLSVYWYQQSLDQGLQFLIQYYNGEERAKGNILERFSAQQFPDLHSELNLSSLELGDSALYFCASSRPADTQYFGPGTRLTVL.